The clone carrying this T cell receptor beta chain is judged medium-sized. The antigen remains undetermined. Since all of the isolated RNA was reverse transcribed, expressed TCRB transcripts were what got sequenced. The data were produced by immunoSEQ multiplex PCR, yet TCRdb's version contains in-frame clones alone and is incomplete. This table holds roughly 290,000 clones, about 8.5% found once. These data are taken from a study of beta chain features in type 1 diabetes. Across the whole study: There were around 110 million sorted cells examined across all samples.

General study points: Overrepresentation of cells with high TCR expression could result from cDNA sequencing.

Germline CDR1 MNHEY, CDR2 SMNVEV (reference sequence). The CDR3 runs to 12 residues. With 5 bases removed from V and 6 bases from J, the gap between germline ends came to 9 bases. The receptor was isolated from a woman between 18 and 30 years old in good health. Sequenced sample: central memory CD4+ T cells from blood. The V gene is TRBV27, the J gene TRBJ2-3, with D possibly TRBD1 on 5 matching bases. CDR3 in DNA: TGTGCCAGCAGTCAAAGGGGTGATACGCAGTATTTT. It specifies CASSQRGDTQYF.